This is a list of T cell receptor beta chains from one sample in a study of blood T cell repertoires in COVID-19. Sequencing used immunoSEQ multiplex PCR; TCRdb keeps in-frame clones, though not all of them. The sample shows 65,000 to 95,000 clones, about 88% of them seen only once. What was sequenced was peripheral blood. All receptors derive from a man aged 70-80 years with active or convalescent COVID-19. The CDR3 runs from the conserved cysteine through the conserved F or W. A D gene is named only where the DNA matches it firmly. Some rows mark clone size as missing; the rest say once, few, many or name a class of expanded clone.

cdr3_nt cdr3_aa v_call clone_size d_call j_call
TGTGCCAGCAGGGGACAGACTCACTATGGCTACACCTTC CASRGQTHYGYTF TRBV2 NA TRBD1 TRBJ1-2
TGTGCCAGCAGCTTACAGAGCGGGTTAGTAGGCGAGCAGTTCTTC CASSLQSGLVGEQFF TRBV7-2 NA NA TRBJ2-1
TGTGCCAGCAGTCGGGGAGGGGCGGATAATTCACCCCTCCACTTT CASSRGGADNSPLHF TRBV7-9 few NA TRBJ1-6
TGTGCCAGTAGTACCCCCGGGACAAGCTATGGCTACACCTTC CASSTPGTSYGYTF TRBV19 once NA TRBJ1-2
TGTGCCAGCAGTTTAAGGGGCAGATACACTGAAGCTTTCTTT CASSLRGRYTEAFF TRBV28 once NA TRBJ1-1
TGTGCCAGCAGTTTATGGGCAGGGAAGGACTATGGCTACACCTTC CASSLWAGKDYGYTF TRBV28 NA NA TRBJ1-2
TGTGCCAGCAGCTACAGCGGGGGCCGCCAAGAGACCCAGTACTTC CASSYSGGRQETQYF TRBV6-5 NA TRBD2 TRBJ2-5
TGCGCCAGCAGCTCCGGACTAGCGGGGGGCACCTCCTACGAGCAGTACTTC CASSSGLAGGTSYEQYF TRBV5-1 NA TRBD2 TRBJ2-7
TGTGCCAGCAGCCAAACTATGAACACTGAAGCTTTCTTT CASSQTMNTEAFF TRBV7-2 NA NA TRBJ1-1
TGTGCCACCGGCAGGGTCGATACGCAGTATTTT CATGRVDTQYF TRBV6-6 NA NA TRBJ2-3
TGTGCCAGCAGCACACGACAGGGATTACCCCTCCACTTT CASSTRQGLPLHF TRBV5-4 NA TRBD1 TRBJ1-6